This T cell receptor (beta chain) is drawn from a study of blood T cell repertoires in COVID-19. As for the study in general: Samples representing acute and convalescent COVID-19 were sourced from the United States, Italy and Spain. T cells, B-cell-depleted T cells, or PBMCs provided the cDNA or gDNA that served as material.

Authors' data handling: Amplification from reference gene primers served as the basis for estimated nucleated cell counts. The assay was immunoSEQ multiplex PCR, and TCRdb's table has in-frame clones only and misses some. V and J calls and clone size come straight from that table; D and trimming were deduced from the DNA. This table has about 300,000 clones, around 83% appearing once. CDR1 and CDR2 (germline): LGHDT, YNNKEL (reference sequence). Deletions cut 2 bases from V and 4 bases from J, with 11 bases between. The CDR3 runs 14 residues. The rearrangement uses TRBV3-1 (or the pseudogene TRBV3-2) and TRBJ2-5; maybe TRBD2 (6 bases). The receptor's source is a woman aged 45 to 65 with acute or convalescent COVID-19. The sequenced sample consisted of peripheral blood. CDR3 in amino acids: CASSQSVAVETQYF. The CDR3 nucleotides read TGTGCCAGCAGCCAAAGTGTAGCGGTAGAGACCCAGTACTTC.